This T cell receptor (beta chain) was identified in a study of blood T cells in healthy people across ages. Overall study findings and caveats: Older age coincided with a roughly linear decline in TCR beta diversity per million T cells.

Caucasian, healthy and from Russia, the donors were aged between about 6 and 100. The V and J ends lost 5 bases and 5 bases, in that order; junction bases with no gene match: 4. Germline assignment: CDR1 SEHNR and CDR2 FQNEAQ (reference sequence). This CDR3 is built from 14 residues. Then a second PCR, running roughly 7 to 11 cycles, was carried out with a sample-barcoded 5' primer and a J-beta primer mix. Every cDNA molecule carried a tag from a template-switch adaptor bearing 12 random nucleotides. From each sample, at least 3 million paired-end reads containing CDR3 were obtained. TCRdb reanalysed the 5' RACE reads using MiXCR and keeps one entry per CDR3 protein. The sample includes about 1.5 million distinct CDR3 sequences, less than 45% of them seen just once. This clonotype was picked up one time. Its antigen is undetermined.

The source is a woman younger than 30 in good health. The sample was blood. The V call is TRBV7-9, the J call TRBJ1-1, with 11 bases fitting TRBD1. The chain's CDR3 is CASSVWDRGTEAFF. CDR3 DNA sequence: TGTGCCAGCAGCGTTTGGGACAGGGGGACTGAAGCTTTCTTT.